This TCR beta chain was identified in a study of a mutant IDH1 vaccine in newly diagnosed glioma. Study context: Commencement of vaccination occurred 4-6 weeks following radiotherapy alone, or concurrently with temozolomide cycles. Most had both radiotherapy and temozolomide beforehand; others had only one.

Time point here: week 23, last vaccination. The vaccine gave 300 ug of a 20-mer mutant IDH1 peptide subcutaneously per dose. Per germline, CDR1 LNHDA and CDR2 SQIVND (reference sequence). The CDR3 totals 15 residues. Trimming took off 5 bases at V and 2 bases at J, with 15 bases between the two ends. On this clone itself: The antigen is unknown.

Using immunoSEQ multiplex PCR, the repertoire was profiled, and TCRdb retains in-frame clones only, with some absent. In the table there are about 54,000 clones, under 90% of which are singletons. The sequence derives from a man aged 40-49 years with glioma. The rearrangement joins TRBV19 to TRBJ1-2; D call uncertain. The sequenced sample was PBMCs, obtained from a glioma patient whose treatment included an IDH1 peptide vaccine. Here the CDR3 DNA reads TGTGCCAGTAGTCTCAACCCGGGAGGGAACTATGGCTACACCTTC. Protein sequence: CASSLNPGGNYGYTF.